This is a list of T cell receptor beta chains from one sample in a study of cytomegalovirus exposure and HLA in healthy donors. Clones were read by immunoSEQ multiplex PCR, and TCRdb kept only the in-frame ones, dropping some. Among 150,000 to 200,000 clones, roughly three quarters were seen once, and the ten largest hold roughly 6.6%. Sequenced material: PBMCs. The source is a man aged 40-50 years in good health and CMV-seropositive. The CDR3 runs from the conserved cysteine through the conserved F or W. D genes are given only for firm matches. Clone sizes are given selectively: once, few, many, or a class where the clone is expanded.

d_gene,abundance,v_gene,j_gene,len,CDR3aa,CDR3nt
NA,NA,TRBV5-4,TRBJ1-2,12,CASSLVGGGYTF,TGTGCCAGCAGCTTGGTAGGGGGTGGCTACACCTTC
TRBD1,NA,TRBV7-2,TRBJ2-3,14,CASRQGARTDTQYF,TGTGCCAGCAGACAGGGGGCAAGGACAGATACGCAGTATTTT
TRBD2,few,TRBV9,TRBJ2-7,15,CASSVGGREGYEQYF,TGTGCCAGCAGCGTAGGGGGCAGGGAGGGCTACGAGCAGTACTTC
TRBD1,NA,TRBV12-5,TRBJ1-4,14,CASGVGDRVEKLFF,TGTGCTAGTGGCGTGGGGGACAGGGTTGAAAAACTGTTTTTT
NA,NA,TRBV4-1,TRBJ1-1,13,CASSQIGGPEAFF,TGCGCCAGCAGCCAAATCGGGGGGCCTGAAGCTTTCTTT
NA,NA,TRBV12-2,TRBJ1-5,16,CASRVTGTWSNQPQHF,TGTGCAAGTCGGGTGACAGGCACCTGGAGCAATCAGCCCCAGCATTTT
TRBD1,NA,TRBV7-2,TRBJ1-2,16,CASSTGGATPNYGYTF,TGTGCCAGCAGCACAGGGGGGGCGACTCCTAACTATGGCTACACCTTC
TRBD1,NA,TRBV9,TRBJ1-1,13,CASSVAHRGEAFF,TGTGCCAGCAGCGTAGCGCACAGGGGGGAAGCTTTCTTT
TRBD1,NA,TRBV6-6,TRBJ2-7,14,CASRGQGASYEQYF,TGTGCCAGCAGAGGACAGGGGGCCTCCTACGAGCAGTACTTC
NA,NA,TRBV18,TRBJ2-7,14,CASSPPRGQGEQYF,TGTGCCAGCTCACCTCCTAGGGGCCAGGGTGAGCAGTACTTC
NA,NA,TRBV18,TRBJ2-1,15,CASSPRQGLGNEQFF,TGTGCCAGCTCACCACGTCAGGGGCTGGGCAATGAGCAGTTCTTC
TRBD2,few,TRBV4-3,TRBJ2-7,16,CASSRVRTSGGYEQYF,TGCGCCAGCAGCAGGGTCCGGACTAGCGGGGGATACGAGCAGTACTTC
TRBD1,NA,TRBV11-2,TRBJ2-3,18,CASSLPPLDRATTDTQYF,TGTGCCAGCAGCTTACCACCCCTCGACAGGGCTACCACAGATACGCAGTATTTT
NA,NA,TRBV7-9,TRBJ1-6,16,CASSLGQGVGNSPLHF,TGTGCCAGCAGCTTAGGTCAAGGGGTCGGTAATTCACCCCTCCACTTT
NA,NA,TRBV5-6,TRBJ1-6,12,CASSSRNSPLHF,TGTGCCAGCAGCTCCAGGAATTCACCCCTCCACTTT
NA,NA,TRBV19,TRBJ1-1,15,CASSIVGGAHTEAFF,TGTGCCAGTAGTATAGTAGGGGGGGCCCACACTGAAGCTTTCTTT
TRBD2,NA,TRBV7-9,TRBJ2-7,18,CASSPEIAGGYVSYEQYF,TGTGCCAGCAGCCCGGAAATAGCGGGGGGCTACGTCTCTTACGAGCAGTACTTC
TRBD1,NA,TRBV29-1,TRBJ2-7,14,CSVGAGGRTYEQYF,TGCAGCGTTGGAGCAGGGGGCCGTACCTACGAGCAGTACTTC
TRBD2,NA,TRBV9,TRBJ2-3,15,CASSPSGGGTDTQYF,TGTGCCAGCAGCCCCAGTGGCGGGGGGACAGATACGCAGTATTTT
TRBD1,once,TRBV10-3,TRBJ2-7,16,CAISRVEDRGSYEQYF,TGTGCCATCAGTCGGGTTGAGGACAGGGGTTCATACGAGCAGTACTTC
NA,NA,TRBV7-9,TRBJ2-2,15,CASSLGLANTGELFF,TGTGCCAGCAGCTTAGGGCTCGCGAACACCGGGGAGCTGTTTTTT
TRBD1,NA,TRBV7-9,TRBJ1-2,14,CASSSRQGNYGYTF,TGTGCCAGCAGCTCCCGACAGGGGAACTATGGCTACACCTTC
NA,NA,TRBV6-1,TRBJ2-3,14,CASRGLASTDTQYF,TGTGCCAGCAGAGGGCTAGCGTCGACAGATACGCAGTATTTT
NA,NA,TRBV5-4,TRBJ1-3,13,CASSPYSGNTIYF,TGTGCCAGCAGCCCTTACTCTGGAAACACCATATATTTT
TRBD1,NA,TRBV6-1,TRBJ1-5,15,CASSTGTVPYQPQHF,TGTGCCAGCAGCACCGGGACAGTACCCTATCAGCCCCAGCATTTT
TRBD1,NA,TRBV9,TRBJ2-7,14,CASSAGGQGYEQYF,TGTGCCAGCAGCGCAGGGGGCCAAGGTTACGAGCAGTACTTC
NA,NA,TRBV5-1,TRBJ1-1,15,CASSSRQGINTEAFF,TGCGCCAGCAGCAGTCGCCAGGGTATAAACACTGAAGCTTTCTTT
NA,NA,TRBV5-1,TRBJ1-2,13,CASSLMGGYGYTF,TGCGCCAGCAGCTTGATGGGGGGTTATGGCTACACCTTC
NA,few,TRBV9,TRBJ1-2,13,CASSVEGMRGYTF,TGTGCCAGCAGCGTAGAGGGGATGCGAGGCTACACCTTC
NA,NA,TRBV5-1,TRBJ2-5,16,CASSPGGWVEQETQYF,TGCGCCAGTAGCCCGGGCGGGTGGGTGGAGCAAGAGACCCAGTACTTC
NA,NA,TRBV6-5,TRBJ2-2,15,CASSYGGGSVGELFF,TGTGCCAGCAGTTACGGCGGAGGGTCAGTCGGGGAGCTGTTTTTT
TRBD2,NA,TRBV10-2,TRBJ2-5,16,CASRGPAGGPGETQYF,TGCGCCAGCAGGGGCCCAGCGGGGGGGCCGGGAGAGACCCAGTACTTC
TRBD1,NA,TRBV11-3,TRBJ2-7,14,CASSLGDRGYEQYF,TGTGCCAGCAGCTTAGGGGACAGGGGCTACGAGCAGTACTTC
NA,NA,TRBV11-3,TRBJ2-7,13,CASSLGTTYEQYF,TGTGCCAGCAGCTTGGGCACAACCTACGAGCAGTACTTC
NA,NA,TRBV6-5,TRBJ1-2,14,CASSYGGADYGYTF,TGTGCCAGCAGTTACGGGGGGGCTGACTATGGCTACACCTTC
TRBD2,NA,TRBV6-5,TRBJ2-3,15,CASSYRGGARDTQYF,TGTGCCAGCAGTTATCGCGGGGGGGCTAGAGATACGCAGTATTTT